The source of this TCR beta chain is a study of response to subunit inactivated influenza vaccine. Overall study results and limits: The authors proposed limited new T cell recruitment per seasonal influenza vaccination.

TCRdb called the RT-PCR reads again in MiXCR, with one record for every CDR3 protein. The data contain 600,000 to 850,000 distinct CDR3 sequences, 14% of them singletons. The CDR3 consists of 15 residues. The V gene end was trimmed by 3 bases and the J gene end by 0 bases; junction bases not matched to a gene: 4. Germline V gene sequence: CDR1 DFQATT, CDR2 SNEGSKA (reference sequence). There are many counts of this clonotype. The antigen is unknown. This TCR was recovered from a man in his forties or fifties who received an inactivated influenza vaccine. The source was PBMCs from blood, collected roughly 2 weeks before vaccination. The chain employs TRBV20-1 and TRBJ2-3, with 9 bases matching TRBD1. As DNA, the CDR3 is TGCAGTGCTAGCCAGGGGACAGGGAGCACAGATACGCAGTATTTT. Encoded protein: CSASQGTGSTDTQYF.